Listed below are T cell receptor beta chains from one sample, sequenced in a study of T cell repertoires in cytomegalovirus infection. No antigen has been identified for these receptors. TCRdb reprocessed the reads with MiXCR, giving one entry per CDR3 protein. The table records 250,000 to 300,000 distinct CDR3 sequences, around 20% of them present only once. Here the sequenced sample was cultured PBMCs, taken from culture after CMV antigen stimulation. These receptors originate from a human donor in good health (CMV status not recorded). Some clones in this sample may be carry-over from other donors' samples. Both conserved end residues are part of each CDR3. Each record gives: J gene, clone size, V gene, D gene, CDR3 protein, CDR3 DNA. The D gene is left open where the match is weak. Size tells how often a clone was seen (once, few, many) or the class of an expanded clone, and some rows leave it out.

TRBJ1-1,-,TRBV7-8,-,CASSTREQGTEAFF,TGTGCCAGCAGTACCCGGGAGCAGGGCACTGAAGCTTTCTTT
TRBJ2-5,many,TRBV7-2,-,CASSLIANQETQYF,TGTGCCAGCAGCTTGATTGCCAACCAAGAGACCCAGTACTTC
TRBJ1-2,few,TRBV7-9,TRBD1,CASSLGQGRNYGYTF,TGTGCCAGCAGCTTAGGACAGGGACGTAACTATGGCTACACCTTC
TRBJ2-1,-,TRBV6-2/TRBV6-3,TRBD2,CASSYRIAGGVEQSF,TGTGCCAGCAGTTACCGGATAGCGGGAGGGGTTGAGCAGTCCTTC
TRBJ2-3,-,TRBV28,-,CASSSGAVTDTQYF,TGTGCCAGCAGTTCAGGGGCGGTAACAGATACGCAGTATTTT
TRBJ2-5,many,TRBV5-4,TRBD2,CASSSQPTSGKETQYF,TGTGCCAGCAGTTCACAACCGACTAGCGGAAAAGAGACCCAGTACTTC
TRBJ2-5,-,TRBV7-2,-,CASSTWTDQETQYF,TGTGCCAGCAGCACTTGGACAGACCAAGAGACCCAGTACTTC
TRBJ1-2,-,TRBV20-1,TRBD1,CSAGTGDGYTF,TGCAGTGCCGGGACAGGGGACGGCTACACCTTC
TRBJ2-3,few,TRBV12-3/TRBV12-4,-,CASSLSLASTQYF,TGTGCCAGCAGTTTAAGCCTAGCGAGTACGCAGTATTTT
TRBJ2-5,-,TRBV27,-,CASSPGKVYQETQYF,TGTGCCAGCAGTCCTGGAAAGGTGTACCAAGAGACCCAGTACTTC
TRBJ2-3,few,TRBV7-8,-,CASSLVLGTDTQYF,TGTGCCAGCAGCTTAGTTCTTGGCACAGATACGCAGTATTTT
TRBJ2-1,-,TRBV10-3,-,CAISEFSGETYNEQFF,TGTGCCATCAGCGAGTTTAGCGGAGAAACTTACAATGAGCAGTTCTTC
TRBJ2-3,-,TRBV5-1,-,CASYEVSADTQYF,TGCGCATCCTACGAGGTCTCCGCAGATACGCAGTATTTT
TRBJ1-2,many,TRBV29-1,TRBD1,CSVGGGRWDSTGGHYGYTF,TGCAGCGTTGGGGGGGGCAGATGGGACTCAACAGGGGGCCATTATGGCTACACCTTC
TRBJ2-3,many,TRBV7-2,-,CASSPAWILSTDTQYF,TGTGCCAGCAGCCCAGCTTGGATTCTAAGCACAGATACGCAGTATTTT
TRBJ1-6,-,TRBV20-1,-,CSAYRTKNSPLHF,TGCAGTGCTTACAGGACCAAAAATTCACCCCTCCACTTT
TRBJ2-1,few,TRBV7-2,TRBD2,CASSLRASGSAEQFF,TGTGCCAGCAGCTTAAGGGCTAGCGGGAGCGCTGAGCAGTTCTTC
TRBJ2-2,-,TRBV4-1,-,CASSGGAVTGELFF,TGCGCCAGCAGCGGGGGGGCGGTCACCGGGGAGCTGTTTTTT
TRBJ2-6,-,TRBV3-1,-,CASSQGGGSGANVLTF,TGTGCCAGCAGCCAAGGGGGAGGCTCTGGGGCCAACGTCCTGACTTTC
TRBJ1-2,-,TRBV5-1,-,CASSLEFGNLGDGYTF,TGCGCCAGCAGCTTGGAATTTGGCAATCTTGGGGATGGCTACACCTTC
TRBJ1-5,few,TRBV20-1,-,CSARDRGRKDQPQHF,TGCAGTGCTAGAGATAGAGGCCGGAAGGATCAGCCCCAGCATTTT
TRBJ1-5,-,TRBV12-3/TRBV12-4,-,CASSSAQPQHF,TGTGCCAGCAGTTCAGCCCAGCCCCAGCATTTT
TRBJ2-3,-,TRBV14,-,CASSQGGSGTDTQYF,TGTGCCAGCAGCCAAGGGGGTAGCGGAACAGATACGCAGTATTTT
TRBJ2-7,few,TRBV4-1,TRBD2,CASSQESGTFYEQYF,TGCGCCAGCAGCCAAGAAAGCGGGACCTTTTACGAGCAGTACTTC
TRBJ2-3,-,TRBV11-2,TRBD2,CASSLAPSGPTDTQYF,TGTGCCAGCAGCTTAGCTCCTAGCGGACCCACAGATACGCAGTATTTT
TRBJ2-3,many,TRBV7-3,-,CASSFGSSTDTQYF,TGTGCCAGCAGCTTCGGGAGTTCCACAGATACGCAGTATTTT
TRBJ2-2,once,TRBV19,-,CASSPSSNTGELFF,TGTGCCAGTAGCCCAAGCTCCAACACCGGGGAGCTGTTTTTT
TRBJ1-2,few,TRBV6-5,-,CASSYGGPLGYTF,TGTGCCAGCAGTTACGGCGGACCCCTTGGCTACACCTTC
TRBJ2-2,-,TRBV2,-,CASSDRAVQNTGELFF,TGTGCCAGCAGTGATAGGGCCGTGCAGAACACCGGGGAGCTGTTTTTT
TRBJ1-1,many,TRBV12-3/TRBV12-4,TRBD1,CASSRTTGSNTEAFF,TGTGCCAGCAGCCGTACGACAGGGTCGAACACTGAAGCTTTCTTT
TRBJ2-1,few,TRBV19,-,CASSNLAGGENEQFF,TGTGCCAGTAGTAACTTGGCGGGTGGAGAGAATGAGCAGTTCTTC
TRBJ2-5,-,TRBV12-3/TRBV12-4,-,CASSSYQSPQETQYF,TGTGCCAGCAGTTCCTATCAAAGCCCACAAGAGACCCAGTACTTC
TRBJ2-7,many,TRBV7-2,TRBD1,CASSSGQGSYEQYF,TGTGCCAGCAGCTCGGGACAGGGGTCCTACGAGCAGTACTTC
TRBJ1-1,few,TRBV5-4,-,CASSLRGKNTEAFF,TGTGCCAGCAGCTTGAGGGGGAAGAACACTGAAGCTTTCTTT
TRBJ1-1,-,TRBV15,-,CATSRPSDSGTEAFF,TGTGCCACCAGCAGACCTTCGGACTCTGGGACTGAAGCTTTCTTT
TRBJ1-6,many,TRBV4-3,-,CASSLTGLGSNSPLHF,TGCGCCAGCAGCCTAACAGGGTTGGGCTCTAATTCACCCCTCCACTTT
TRBJ1-1,-,TRBV20-1,TRBD1,CSATGQGIGLVTEAFF,TGCAGTGCTACGGGACAGGGGATCGGGCTTGTCACTGAAGCTTTCTTT
TRBJ2-5,once,TRBV7-3,TRBD2,CASSLKASGTGQYF,TGTGCCAGCAGCTTAAAGGCTAGCGGTACAGGCCAGTACTTC
TRBJ1-3,-,TRBV29-1,TRBD1,CSVAGGLTGNTIYF,TGCAGCGTGGCAGGGGGTCTAACTGGAAACACCATATATTTT
TRBJ1-5,few,TRBV27,TRBD1,CASRATGWSNQPQHF,TGTGCCAGCAGAGCGACAGGGTGGAGCAATCAGCCCCAGCATTTT
TRBJ2-2,-,TRBV27,TRBD2,CASTRSPASGNTGELFF,TGTGCCAGCACTAGAAGTCCCGCTAGCGGGAACACCGGGGAGCTGTTTTTT
TRBJ1-5,once,TRBV19,-,CASIGGGGNYQPQHF,TGTGCCAGTATTGGGGGGGGGGGCAACTATCAGCCCCAGCATTTT
TRBJ2-3,many,TRBV7-2,-,CASSPGLDTQYF,TGTGCCAGCAGCCCTGGGCTCGATACGCAGTATTTT
TRBJ2-5,-,TRBV7-3,-,CASSYSGTGDRETQYF,TGTGCCAGCAGCTACTCCGGGACCGGGGACCGGGAGACCCAGTACTTC
TRBJ2-7,many,TRBV4-1,TRBD1,CASSQYRDRDSYEQYF,TGCGCCAGCAGCCAATACCGGGACAGGGACTCCTACGAGCAGTACTTC
TRBJ2-3,-,TRBV4-1,-,CASSQYHGRGVRLDTQYF,TGCGCCAGCAGCCAATACCATGGGAGAGGGGTTAGATTAGATACGCAGTATTTT
TRBJ1-1,-,TRBV7-2,-,CASSLRRSGNTEAFF,TGTGCCAGCAGCTTACGGAGATCCGGGAACACTGAAGCTTTCTTT
TRBJ2-3,many,TRBV7-2,-,CASGPEAGNTDTQYF,TGTGCCAGCGGTCCCGAGGCGGGAAACACAGATACGCAGTATTTT
TRBJ2-5,many,TRBV7-2,TRBD1,CASSLVTGGETQYF,TGTGCCAGCAGCTTAGTGACAGGGGGCGAGACCCAGTACTTC
TRBJ2-1,few,TRBV6-5,-,CASTVPGSSYNEQFF,TGTGCCAGCACCGTCCCCGGGAGTTCTTACAATGAGCAGTTCTTC
TRBJ2-3,few,TRBV10-3,-,CAISGGGPFTDTQYF,TGTGCCATCAGCGGTGGAGGGCCCTTCACAGATACGCAGTATTTT
TRBJ1-4,many,TRBV7-2,-,CASSAGLNEKLFF,TGTGCCAGCAGCGCAGGGCTTAATGAAAAACTGTTTTTT
TRBJ2-5,many,TRBV7-2,TRBD2,CASSLGSSGQETQYF,TGTGCCAGCAGCTTAGGATCTAGCGGGCAAGAGACCCAGTACTTC
TRBJ1-3,once,TRBV12-3/TRBV12-4,-,CASSHGRTQDTIYF,TGTGCCAGCAGTCACGGACGGACTCAGGACACCATATATTTT
TRBJ1-2,few,TRBV25-1,TRBD1,CASSLTGGKGYGYTF,TGTGCCAGCAGTTTAACAGGGGGCAAGGGCTATGGCTACACCTTC
TRBJ2-2,few,TRBV7-2,-,CASSLRLLNTGELFF,TGTGCCAGCAGCTTGCGACTCCTGAACACCGGGGAGCTGTTTTTT
TRBJ1-2,few,TRBV19,-,CASSVIHREVVSYGYTF,TGTGCCAGTAGTGTAATTCACAGGGAAGTCGTGTCCTATGGCTACACCTTC